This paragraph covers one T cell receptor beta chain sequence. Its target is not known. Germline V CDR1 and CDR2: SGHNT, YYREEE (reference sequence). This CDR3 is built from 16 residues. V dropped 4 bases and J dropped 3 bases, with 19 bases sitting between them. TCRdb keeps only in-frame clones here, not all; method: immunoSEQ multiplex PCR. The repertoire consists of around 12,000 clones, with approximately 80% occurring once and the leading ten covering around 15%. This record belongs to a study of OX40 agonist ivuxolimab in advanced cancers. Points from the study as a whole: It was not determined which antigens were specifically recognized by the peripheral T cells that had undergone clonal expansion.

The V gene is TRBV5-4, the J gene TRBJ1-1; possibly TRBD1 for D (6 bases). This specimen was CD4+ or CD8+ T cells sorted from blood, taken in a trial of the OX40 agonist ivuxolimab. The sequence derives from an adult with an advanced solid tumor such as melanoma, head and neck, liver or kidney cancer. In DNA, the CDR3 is TGTGCCAGCAGCCCTACAGGGTTGCCTCTGGACACTGAAGCTTTCTTT. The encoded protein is CASSPTGLPLDTEAFF.